This T cell receptor (beta chain) was captured in a study of cytomegalovirus exposure and HLA in healthy donors. This clone was observed once. Its antigen remains unknown. The study ran its PCR with 60 Vbeta and 13 Jbeta primers. Clones were read by immunoSEQ multiplex PCR, and TCRdb kept only the in-frame ones, dropping some. The sample carries about 120,000 clones, around 84% recorded once. The study's findings and limits: A later analysis linked fewer than 20,000 TCR beta sequences to HLA alleles at 0.05 false discovery rate.

The CDR3 has 19 residues. Germline loops: CDR1 SGHVS, CDR2 FNYEAQ. V trimming: 5 bases; J trimming: 0 bases; junction bases outside the gene matches: 13. The clonotype originates from a woman in her 30s in good health and CMV-seronegative. Sequencing input: PBMCs. The V and J genes are TRBV7-6 and TRBJ2-6, with 7 positions matching TRBD1. CDR3 bases: TGTGCCAGCAGCCCCCAGCGCCGGGACAGTCTCTCTGGGGCCAACGTCCTGACTTTC. Its translation: CASSPQRRDSLSGANVLTF.